This T cell receptor (beta chain) derives from a study of CD4 T cells in relation to SARS-CoV-2 and coronaviruses. Study at large: Negative control cultures got HIV-1 Nef peptides or no peptide.

V gave up 0 bases and J gave up 6 bases, with 9 bases separating them. Germline assignment: CDR1 SGHRS and CDR2 YFSETQ. This CDR3 region has 14 residues. Remarks on this clone: Antigen specificity is unknown.

Before the COVID-19 pandemic, during about 2011-2019, CD4+ T cells were taken from unexposed donors. CD4+ T cells were isolated from the cells after less than 13 days of culture. Cells permitting, SARS-CoV-2 S/N and four cold-coronavirus spikes were tested on unexposed-donor CD4+ T cells. Some clones are missing from TCRdb's copy, which holds only in-frame ones; the method was immunoSEQ multiplex PCR. This sample has under 20,000 clones; more than 75% occur once, and the top ten carry about 33%. Material: CD4+ T cells from PBMCs, cultured in vitro. This receptor was taken from a human donor in good health. The rearrangement uses TRBV5-1 and TRBJ2-2; D not certain. The CDR3 reads CASSLAQSPGELFF. In DNA, the CDR3 is TGCGCCAGCAGCTTGGCGCAGTCGCCCGGGGAGCTGTTTTTT.